The T cell receptor beta chain under discussion was sequenced for a study of T cells after yellow fever vaccination. This clonotype was seen a few times. UMIs were added to TCR cDNA along with a universal primer site when it was made by 5'RACE template switching. In TCRdb, the 5' RACE reads were re-called with MiXCR into one record per CDR3 protein. The data hold fewer than 500,000 distinct CDR3 sequences, with under 20% observed a single time. The germline CDR1 and CDR2 sequences are SGHNT and YYREEE (reference sequence). The CDR3 is made up of 16 amino acids. Losses at the gene ends were 4 bases for V and 0 bases for J; bases not matched to a gene: 3.

The TCR was taken from a man aged 18 to 35 who received the YFV17D yellow fever vaccine. The material sequenced was PBMCs, taken before the yellow fever booster vaccination. The chain has TRBV5-4 and TRBJ2-1; 11 positions match TRBD2. CDR3 nucleotide sequence: TGTGCCAGCAGCCCGCTAGCGGGGGGCTCCTACAATGAGCAGTTCTTC. Its protein product is CASSPLAGGSYNEQFF.